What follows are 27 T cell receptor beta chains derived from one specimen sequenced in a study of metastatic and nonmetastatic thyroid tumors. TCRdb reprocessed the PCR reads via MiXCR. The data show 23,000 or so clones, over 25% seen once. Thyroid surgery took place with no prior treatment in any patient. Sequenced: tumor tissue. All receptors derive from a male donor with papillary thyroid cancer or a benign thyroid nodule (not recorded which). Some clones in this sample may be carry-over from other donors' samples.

The CDR3 region has the DNA TGTGCCAGCAGCGTAGGGACTAGCGGCGAGCAGTACTTC. Translation gives CASSVGTSGEQYF. V and J are TRBV9 and TRBJ2-7; 10 positions agree with TRBD2. The CDR3 runs 13 residues. Trimming cost V 0 bases and J 6 bases; bases outside gene matches: 0. Germline values: CDR1 SGDLS, CDR2 YYNGEE.

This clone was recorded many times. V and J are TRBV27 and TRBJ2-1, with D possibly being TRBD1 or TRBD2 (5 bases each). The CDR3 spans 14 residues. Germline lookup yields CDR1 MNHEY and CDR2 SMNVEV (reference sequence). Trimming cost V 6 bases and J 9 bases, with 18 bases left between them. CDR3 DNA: TGTGCCAGCAGAGGGCAGGGAGTGAGCGGTGAGCAGTTCTTC. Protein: CASRGQGVSGEQFF.

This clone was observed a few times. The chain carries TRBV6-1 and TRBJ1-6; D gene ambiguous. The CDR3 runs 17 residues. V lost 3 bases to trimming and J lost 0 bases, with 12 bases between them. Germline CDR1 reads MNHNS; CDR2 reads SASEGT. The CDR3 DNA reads TGTGCCAGCAGTGACATAAACCGTTCCTCCTATAATTCACCCCTCCACTTT. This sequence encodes CASSDINRSSYNSPLHF.

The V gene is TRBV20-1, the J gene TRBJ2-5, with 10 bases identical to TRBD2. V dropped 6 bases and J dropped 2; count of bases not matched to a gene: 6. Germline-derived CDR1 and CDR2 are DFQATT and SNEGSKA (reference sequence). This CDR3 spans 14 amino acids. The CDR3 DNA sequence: TGCAGTGCCCCTAGCGGGGGACATCAAGAGACCCAGTACTTC. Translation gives CSAPSGGHQETQYF.

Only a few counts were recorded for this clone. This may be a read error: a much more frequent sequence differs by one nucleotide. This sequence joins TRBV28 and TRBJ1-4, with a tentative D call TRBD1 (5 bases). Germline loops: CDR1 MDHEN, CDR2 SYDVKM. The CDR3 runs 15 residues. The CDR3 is CASGSLGATNEELFF. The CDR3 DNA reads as TGTGCCAGCGGGTCGCTTGGGGCAACTAATGAAGAACTGTTTTTT.

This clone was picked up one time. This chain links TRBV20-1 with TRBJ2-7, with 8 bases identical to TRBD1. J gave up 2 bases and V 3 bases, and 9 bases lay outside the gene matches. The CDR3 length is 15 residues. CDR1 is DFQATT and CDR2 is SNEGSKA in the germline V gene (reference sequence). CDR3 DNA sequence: TGCAGTGCTAGTGCGGTGAGGACAGGGCCCTACGAGCAGTACTTC. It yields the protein CSASAVRTGPYEQYF.

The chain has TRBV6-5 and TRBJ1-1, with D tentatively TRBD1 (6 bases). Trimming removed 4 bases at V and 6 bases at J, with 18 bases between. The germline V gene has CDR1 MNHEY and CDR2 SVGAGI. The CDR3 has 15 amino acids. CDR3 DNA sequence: TGTGCCAGCAGTTTGACGGGAGGACAGTTGGCTGAAGCTTTCTTT. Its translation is CASSLTGGQLAEAFF.

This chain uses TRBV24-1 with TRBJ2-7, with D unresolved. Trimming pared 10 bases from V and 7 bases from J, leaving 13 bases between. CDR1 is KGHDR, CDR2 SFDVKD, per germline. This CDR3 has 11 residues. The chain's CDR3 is CATAENDEQYF. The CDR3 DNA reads TGTGCCACTGCTGAGAATGATGAGCAGTACTTC.

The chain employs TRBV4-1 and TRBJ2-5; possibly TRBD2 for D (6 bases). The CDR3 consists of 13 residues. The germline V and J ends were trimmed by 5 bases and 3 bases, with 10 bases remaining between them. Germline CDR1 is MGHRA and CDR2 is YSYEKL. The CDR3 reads CASSGGAEETQYF. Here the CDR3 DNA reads TGCGCCAGCAGCGGCGGGGCAGAAGAGACCCAGTACTTC.

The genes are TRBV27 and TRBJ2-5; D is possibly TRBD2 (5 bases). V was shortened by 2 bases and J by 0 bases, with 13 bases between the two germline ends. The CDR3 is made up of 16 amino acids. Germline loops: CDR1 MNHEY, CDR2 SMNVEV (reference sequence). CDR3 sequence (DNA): TGTGCCAGCAGTTTAGGGCTCGCGGGTTACCAAGAGACCCAGTACTTC. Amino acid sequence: CASSLGLAGYQETQYF.

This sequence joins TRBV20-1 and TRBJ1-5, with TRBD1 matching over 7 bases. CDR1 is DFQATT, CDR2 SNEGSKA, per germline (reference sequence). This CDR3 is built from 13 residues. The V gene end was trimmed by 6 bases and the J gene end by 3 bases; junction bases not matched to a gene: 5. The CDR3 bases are TGCAGTGCCAGGACAGGAGTCAATCAGCCCCAGCATTTT. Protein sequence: CSARTGVNQPQHF.

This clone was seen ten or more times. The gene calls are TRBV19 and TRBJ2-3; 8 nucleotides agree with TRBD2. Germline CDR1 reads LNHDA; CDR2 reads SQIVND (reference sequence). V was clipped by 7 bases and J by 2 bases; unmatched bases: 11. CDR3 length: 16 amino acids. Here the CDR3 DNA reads TGTGCCAGTACCTCCCATACTAGCGGCTTCACAGATACGCAGTATTTT. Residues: CASTSHTSGFTDTQYF.

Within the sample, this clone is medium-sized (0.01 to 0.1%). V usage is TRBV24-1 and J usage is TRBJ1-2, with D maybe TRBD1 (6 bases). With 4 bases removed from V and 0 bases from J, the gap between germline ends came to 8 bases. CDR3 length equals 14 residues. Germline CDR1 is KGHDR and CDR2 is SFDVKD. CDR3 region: CATSDGTTNYGYTF. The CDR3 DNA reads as TGTGCCACCAGTGACGGGACAACTAACTATGGCTACACCTTC.

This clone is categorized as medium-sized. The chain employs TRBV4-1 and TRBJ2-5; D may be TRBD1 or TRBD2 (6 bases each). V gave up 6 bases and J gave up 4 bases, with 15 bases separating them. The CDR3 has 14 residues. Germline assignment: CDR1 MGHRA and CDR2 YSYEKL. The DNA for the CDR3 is TGCGCCAGCAGAGGGGGGACGAATCGAGAGACCCAGTACTTC. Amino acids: CASRGGTNRETQYF.

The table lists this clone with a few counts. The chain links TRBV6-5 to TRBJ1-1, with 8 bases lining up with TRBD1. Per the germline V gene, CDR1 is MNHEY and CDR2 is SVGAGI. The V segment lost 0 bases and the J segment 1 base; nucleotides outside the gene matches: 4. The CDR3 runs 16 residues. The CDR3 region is CASSYSADRENTEAFF. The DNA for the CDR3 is TGTGCCAGCAGTTACTCGGCGGACAGGGAGAACACTGAAGCTTTCTTT.

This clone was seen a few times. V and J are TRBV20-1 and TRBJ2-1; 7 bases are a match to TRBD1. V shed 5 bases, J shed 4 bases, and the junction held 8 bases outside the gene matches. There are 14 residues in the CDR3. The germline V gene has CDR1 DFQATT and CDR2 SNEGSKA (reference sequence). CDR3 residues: CSADLGTVYNEQFF. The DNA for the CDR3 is TGCAGTGCTGACCTCGGGACAGTTTACAATGAGCAGTTCTTC.

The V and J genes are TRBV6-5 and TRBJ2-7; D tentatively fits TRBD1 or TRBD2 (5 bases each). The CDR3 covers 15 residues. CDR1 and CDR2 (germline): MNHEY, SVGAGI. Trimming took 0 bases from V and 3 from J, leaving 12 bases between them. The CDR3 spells CASSYSAGGFYEQYF. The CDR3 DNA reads TGTGCCAGCAGTTACTCGGCTGGGGGTTTCTACGAGCAGTACTTC.

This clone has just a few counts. CDR3 DNA: TGTGCCAGCAGCTTAGAAAGCGGCACCTACGAGCAGTACTTC. Its translation is CASSLESGTYEQYF. This chain uses TRBV11-3 with TRBJ2-7, with a possible D match to TRBD2 (5 bases). The germline gives CDR1 SGHNT, CDR2 YENEEA. V was cut by 0 bases and J by 2 bases, with 8 bases left in between. CDR3 length equals 14 residues. Complete variable domain (other parts from reference TRBV11-3 and TRBJ2-7): EAGVVQSPRYKIIEKKQPVAFWCNPISGHNTLYWYLQNLGQGPELLIRYENEEAVDDSQLPKDRFSAERLKGVDSTLKIQPAELGDSAVYLCASSLESGTYEQYFGPGTRLTVT.

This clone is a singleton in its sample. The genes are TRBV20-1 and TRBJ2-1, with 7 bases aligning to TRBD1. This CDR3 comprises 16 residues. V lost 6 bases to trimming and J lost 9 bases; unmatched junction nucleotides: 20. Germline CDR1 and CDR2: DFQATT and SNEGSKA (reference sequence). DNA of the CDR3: TGCAGTGCAACCTTGGGGTTCGGGACAGTTAACAGTGAGCAGTTCTTC. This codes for CSATLGFGTVNSEQFF.

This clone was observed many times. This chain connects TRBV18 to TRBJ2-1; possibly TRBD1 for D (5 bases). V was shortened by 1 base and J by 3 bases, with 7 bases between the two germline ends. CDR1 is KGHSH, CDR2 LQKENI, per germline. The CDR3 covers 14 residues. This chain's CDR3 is CASSPRQNYNEQFF. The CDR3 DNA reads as TGTGCCAGCTCACCACGACAGAACTACAATGAGCAGTTCTTC.

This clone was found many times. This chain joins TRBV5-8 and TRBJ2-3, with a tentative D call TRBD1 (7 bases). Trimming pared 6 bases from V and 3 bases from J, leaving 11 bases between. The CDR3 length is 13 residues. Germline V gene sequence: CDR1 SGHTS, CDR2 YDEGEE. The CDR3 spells CASMPGGTDTQYF. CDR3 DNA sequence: TGTGCCAGCATGCCAGGGGGGACAGATACGCAGTATTTT.

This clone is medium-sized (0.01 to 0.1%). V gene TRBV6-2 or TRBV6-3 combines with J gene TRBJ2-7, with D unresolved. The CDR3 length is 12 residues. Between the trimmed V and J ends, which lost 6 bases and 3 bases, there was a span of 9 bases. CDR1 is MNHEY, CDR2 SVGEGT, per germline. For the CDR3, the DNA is TGTGCCAGCAGCCCGACGGGCTACGAGCAGTACTTC. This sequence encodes CASSPTGYEQYF.

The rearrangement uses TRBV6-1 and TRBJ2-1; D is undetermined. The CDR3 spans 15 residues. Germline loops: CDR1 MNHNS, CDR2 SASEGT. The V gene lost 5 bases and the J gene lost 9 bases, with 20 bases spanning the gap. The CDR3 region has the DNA TGTGCCAGCAGTACCCTCGGTACAGTTGGTCGTGAGCAGTTCTTC. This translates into CASSTLGTVGREQFF.

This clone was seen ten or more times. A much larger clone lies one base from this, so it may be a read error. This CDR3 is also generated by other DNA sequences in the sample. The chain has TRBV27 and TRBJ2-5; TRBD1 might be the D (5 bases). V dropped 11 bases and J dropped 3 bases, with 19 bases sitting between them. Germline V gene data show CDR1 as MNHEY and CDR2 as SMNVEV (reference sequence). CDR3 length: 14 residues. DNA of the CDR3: TGTGCCGGCTATCACCTAGGGGAAGAAGAGACCCAGTACTTC. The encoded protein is CAGYHLGEEETQYF.

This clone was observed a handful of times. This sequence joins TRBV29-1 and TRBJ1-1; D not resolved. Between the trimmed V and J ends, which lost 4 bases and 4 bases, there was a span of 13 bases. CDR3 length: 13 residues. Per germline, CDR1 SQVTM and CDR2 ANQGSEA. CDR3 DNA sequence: TGCAGCGTTGGGATGTACTTGGGCACTGAAGCTTTCTTT. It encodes CSVGMYLGTEAFF.

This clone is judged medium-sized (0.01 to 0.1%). CDR3 in amino acids: CASSQFRDRVDEQYF. The CDR3 region has the DNA TGTGCCAGCAGCCAATTCCGAGACAGGGTCGACGAGCAGTACTTC. The J gene is TRBJ2-7, the V gene TRBV14; 7 bases are shared with TRBD1. In germline, CDR1 is SGHDN, CDR2 FVKESK. CDR3 size: 15 residues. V shed 2 bases and J 5 bases; nucleotides not matched to a gene: 9.

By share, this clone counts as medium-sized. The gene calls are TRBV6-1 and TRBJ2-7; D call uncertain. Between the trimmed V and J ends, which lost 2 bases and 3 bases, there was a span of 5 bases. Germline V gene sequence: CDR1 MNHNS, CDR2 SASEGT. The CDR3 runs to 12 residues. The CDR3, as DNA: TGTGCCAGCAGTGAATGGGGCTACGAGCAGTACTTC. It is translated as CASSEWGYEQYF.